The sequence of this T cell receptor (beta chain) was determined in a study of siplizumab effects on memory and regulatory T cells. Study-wide results and limits: Proliferating CD4+ or CD8+ clones, roughly 80-97% of them, lacked an assignable naive or memory phenotype. The apparent diversity of naive T cells exceeded that of memory cells, and naive T cells seemed to make a major contribution to the alloresponse. For mappable alloreactive CD4+ clones, the mean Treg-derived fraction was approximately 69% with siplizumab and approximately 30% in controls.

Measured with immunoSEQ multiplex PCR; TCRdb has only the in-frame clones, and not every one. The repertoire holds around 100,000 clones, with about 95% as singletons. Turning to this clone: Its cognate antigen is unknown.

From germline, CDR1 is SNHLY and CDR2 FYNNEI. CDR3 length equals 15 residues. The ends were cut back, 1 base at V and 4 bases at J, with 10 bases in the middle. Sequencing input: non-Treg CD4+ T cells sorted from blood. This sequence originates from a human donor in good health. The chain joins TRBV2 to TRBJ2-2, with D perhaps being TRBD1 or TRBD2 (5 bases each). CDR3 amino acids: CASSEEQGPTGELFF. The CDR3 coding sequence is TGTGCCAGCAGTGAAGAGCAGGGACCCACCGGGGAGCTGTTTTTT.